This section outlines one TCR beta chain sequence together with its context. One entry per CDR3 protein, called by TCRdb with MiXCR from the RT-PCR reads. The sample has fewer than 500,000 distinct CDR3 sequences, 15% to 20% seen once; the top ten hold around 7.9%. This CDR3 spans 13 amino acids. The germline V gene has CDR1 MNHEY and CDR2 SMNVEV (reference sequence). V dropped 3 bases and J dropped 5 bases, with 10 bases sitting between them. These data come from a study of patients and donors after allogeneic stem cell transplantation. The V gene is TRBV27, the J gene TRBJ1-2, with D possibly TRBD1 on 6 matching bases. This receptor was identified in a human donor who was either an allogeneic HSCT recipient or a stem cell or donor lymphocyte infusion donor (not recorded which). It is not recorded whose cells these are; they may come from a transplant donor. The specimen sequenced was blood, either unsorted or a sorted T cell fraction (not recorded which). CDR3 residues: CASSFRQAYGYTF. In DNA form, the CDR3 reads TGTGCCAGCAGTTTTCGACAGGCATATGGCTACACCTTC.